This T cell receptor (beta chain) is from a study of blood T cell repertoires in COVID-19. Study summary: Sources were T cells, B-cell-depleted T cells, or PBMCs; the material itself was cDNA or gDNA.

Per the authors' pipeline: Estimation of nucleated cell counts relied on the amplification of reference gene primers. Here immunoSEQ multiplex PCR was the method, and the copy in TCRdb shows in-frame clones only, minus some. D and trimming were read from the DNA, whereas the V and J calls and clone size are those reported in that table. Of 250,000 or so clones in the sample, about 80% were seen once. Germline CDR1 is LNHDA and CDR2 is SQIVND (reference sequence). The CDR3 extends over 14 amino acids. V was cut by 3 bases and J by 2 bases, with 10 bases left in between. Sequenced input: peripheral blood. The receptor comes from a woman of 80 years or more with acute or convalescent COVID-19. The rearrangement links TRBV19 to TRBJ1-2, with D maybe TRBD1 (5 bases). DNA of the CDR3: TGTGCCAGTAGTATTACAGGAACAAACTATGGCTACACCTTC. Protein product: CASSITGTNYGYTF. The full variable domain, rest sourced from reference TRBV19 and TRBJ1-2, is DGGITQSPKYLFRKEGQNVTLSCEQNLNHDAMYWYRQDPGQGLRLIYYSQIVNDFQKGDIAEGYSVSREKKESFPLTVTSAQKNPTAFYLCASSITGTNYGYTFGSGTRLTVV.